Shown below are 28 T cell receptor beta chains from a single sample sequenced in a study of blood T cell repertoires in COVID-19. Here immunoSEQ multiplex PCR was the method, and the copy in TCRdb shows in-frame clones only, minus some. The sample includes hundreds of thousands of clones, 65% to 90% of them seen just once. The sample was peripheral blood. The source is a woman aged 70-85 years with COVID-19, enrolled during active disease.

V is TRBV5-1 and J is TRBJ2-3; TRBD1 matches at 7 bases. Germline V gene sequence: CDR1 SGHRS, CDR2 YFSETQ. CDR3 length: 15 residues. J was trimmed by 3 bases and V by 0 bases; bases with no gene match: 4. CDR3 sequence: CASSLAPDRTDTQYF. CDR3 coding DNA: TGCGCCAGCAGCTTGGCTCCGGACAGGACAGATACGCAGTATTTT.

This clone was recorded once. The rearrangement uses TRBV9 and TRBJ1-1; 8 bases fit TRBD1. Germline loops: CDR1 SGDLS, CDR2 YYNGEE. The CDR3 is 16 amino acids. Trimming cost V 4 bases and J 4 bases; bases outside gene matches: 12. The CDR3 nucleotides are TGTGCCAGCAGCCCTACTAACCAGGGGGCACTCACTGAAGCTTTCTTT. This translates into CASSPTNQGALTEAFF.

This rearrangement joins TRBV24-1 to TRBJ1-2, with TRBD1 identical over 7 bases. The germline gives CDR1 KGHDR, CDR2 SFDVKD. CDR3 size: 15 residues. Germline trimming cut 8 bases from V and 2 bases from J; bases unmatched to any gene: 10. The CDR3 nucleotides read TGTGCCACCATATTCCCGGGGACAGAGAACTATGGCTACACCTTC. The encoded protein is CATIFPGTENYGYTF.

This chain links TRBV19 with TRBJ2-7; D unresolved. The germline V gene encodes CDR1 LNHDA and CDR2 SQIVND (reference sequence). V was pared by 4 bases and J by 2 bases, with 6 bases between. The CDR3 loop spans 12 amino acids. The CDR3 DNA follows: TGTGCCAGTAGTAATACAGCCTACGAGCAGTACTTC. Translating it yields CASSNTAYEQYF.

The chain is built from TRBV27 and TRBJ1-6, with 8 nucleotides matching TRBD1. Trimming removed 6 bases from V and 10 bases from J; junction bases left unmatched: 8. The CDR3 is made up of 14 amino acids. Germline assignment: CDR1 MNHEY and CDR2 SMNVEV (reference sequence). The CDR3 region is CASSPTGGRSPLHF. The DNA of the CDR3 is TGTGCCAGCAGCCCCACAGGGGGACGATCACCCCTCCACTTT.

This clone was detected only once. V usage is TRBV7-2 and J usage is TRBJ1-6; D remains ambiguous. The CDR3 sequence is 14 residues long. The germline V gene encodes CDR1 SGHTA and CDR2 FQGNSA. The V and J ends lost 2 bases and 7 bases respectively, with 9 bases between them. Here the CDR3 DNA reads TGTGCCAGCAGCTTAACGCAGATAAATTCACCCCTCCACTTT. Protein: CASSLTQINSPLHF.

The rearrangement joins TRBV5-1 to TRBJ1-2, with D uncertain. The ends were cut back, 4 bases at V and 10 bases at J, with 23 bases in the middle. Germline CDR1 and CDR2: SGHRS and YFSETQ. The CDR3 loop spans 15 amino acids. Here the CDR3 DNA reads TGCGCCAGCAGCCCCCCCCCGCAACTCGAAGAGGACTACACCTTC. This encodes CASSPPPQLEEDYTF.

This chain links TRBV7-9 with TRBJ2-7, with 9 bases that match TRBD1. The V gene end was trimmed by 1 base and the J gene end by 0 bases; junction bases not matched to a gene: 1. Germline V gene data show CDR1 as SEHNR and CDR2 as FQNEAQ (reference sequence). The CDR3 consists of 15 residues. CDR3 sequence reads: CASSLVGQGSYEQYF. In DNA, the CDR3 is TGTGCCAGCAGCTTAGTGGGACAGGGCTCCTACGAGCAGTACTTC.

This rearrangement joins TRBV4-1 to TRBJ1-3; D not resolved. Trimming pared 0 bases from V and 0 bases from J, leaving 6 bases between. The CDR3 has 15 amino acids. Germline values: CDR1 MGHRA, CDR2 YSYEKL. The CDR3 loop reads CASSQDWASGNTIYF. The DNA for the CDR3 is TGCGCCAGCAGCCAAGATTGGGCCTCTGGAAACACCATATATTTT.

The V and J genes are TRBV14 and TRBJ2-7, with D possibly TRBD2 on 6 matching bases. The germline V gene has CDR1 SGHDN and CDR2 FVKESK. V lost 1 base, J lost 4 bases, and 11 bases lay in between. The CDR3 covers 14 residues. CDR3 region: CASSQGRAEYEQYF. DNA for the CDR3: TGTGCCAGCAGCCAAGGGAGGGCTGAGTACGAGCAGTACTTC.

The V and J genes are TRBV6-2 or TRBV6-3 and TRBJ2-2; D possibly corresponds to TRBD1 (5 bases). The CDR3 is 14 residues long. Trimming removed 5 bases at V and 1 base at J, with 8 bases between. CDR1 is MNHEY and CDR2 is SVGEGT in the germline V gene. CDR3 residues: CASSRGQNTGELFF. The CDR3 coding sequence is TGTGCCAGCAGTCGCGGACAGAACACCGGGGAGCTGTTTTTT.

The V and J genes are TRBV5-4 and TRBJ1-5; 9 bases line up with TRBD1. The CDR3 has 15 amino acids. Per germline, CDR1 SGHNT and CDR2 YYREEE (reference sequence). J gave up 3 bases and V 4 bases, and 5 bases lay outside the gene matches. This chain's CDR3 is CASSRGQGINQPQHF. DNA of the CDR3: TGTGCCAGCAGCCGGGGACAGGGAATCAATCAGCCCCAGCATTTT.

The chain combines TRBV7-8 with TRBJ2-7, with D tentatively TRBD1 (6 bases). Trimming cost V 4 bases and J 2 bases, with 15 bases left between them. Germline CDR1 and CDR2: SGHVS and FQNEAQ. CDR3 length: 15 amino acids. The CDR3 is CASSSTGIVAYEQYF. CDR3 DNA: TGTGCCAGCAGCTCCACAGGGATTGTCGCCTACGAGCAGTACTTC.

The J gene is TRBJ1-2, the V gene TRBV5-1; 7 nucleotides match TRBD1. V gave up 0 bases and J gave up 7 bases; unmatched junction bases: 6. The CDR3 extends over 14 amino acids. Germline V gene data show CDR1 as SGHRS and CDR2 as YFSETQ. CDR3 residues: CASSLGQGLIGYTF. CDR3 DNA sequence: TGCGCCAGCAGCTTGGGACAGGGTCTTATTGGCTACACCTTC.

The genes are TRBV7-9 and TRBJ1-1; possible D gene TRBD1, 5 bases. The V end was cut by 7 bases, the J end by 4 bases, with 13 bases between. Germline V gives CDR1 SEHNR, CDR2 FQNEAQ (reference sequence). The CDR3 has 13 residues. The DNA for the CDR3 is TGTGCCAGCATAGGAGGGGAGGGCACTGAAGCTTTCTTT. Translating it yields CASIGGEGTEAFF. The full variable domain, in which reference TRBV7-9 and TRBJ1-1 provide the parts outside the CDR3, is DTGVSQNPRHKITKRGQNVTFRCDPISEHNRLYWYRQTLGQGPEFLTYFQNEAQLEKSRLLSDRFSAERPKGSFSTLEIQRTEQGDSAMYLCASIGGEGTEAFFGQGTRLTVV.

This chain uses TRBV2 with TRBJ1-2; the D gene is possibly TRBD1 (6 bases). The ends were cut back, 5 bases at V and 5 bases at J, with 15 bases in the middle. Germline CDR1 SNHLY, CDR2 FYNNEI. The CDR3 sequence is 14 residues long. The CDR3 sequence is CASSISDRTYGYTF. The CDR3 nucleotides read TGTGCCAGCAGTATTTCTGACAGGACTTATGGCTACACCTTC.

The chain links TRBV19 to TRBJ2-7, with TRBD2 as a possible D gene (6 bases). Per germline, CDR1 LNHDA and CDR2 SQIVND (reference sequence). The CDR3 is 15 residues long. Trimming took 6 bases from V and 0 from J, leaving 15 bases between them. Here the CDR3 DNA reads TGTGCCAGTAGCCCGGGACCCGGGAGCTCCTACGAGCAGTACTTC. It encodes CASSPGPGSSYEQYF.

This clone appeared a few times. V usage is TRBV24-1 and J usage is TRBJ1-2, with 10 bases lining up with TRBD1. CDR1 KGHDR and CDR2 SFDVKD come from the germline V gene. Trimming cost V 7 bases and J 8 bases; bases outside gene matches: 9. The length of the CDR3 is 14 residues. The CDR3 is CATRETGGDGGYTF. In DNA form, the CDR3 reads TGTGCCACCAGGGAGACAGGGGGCGATGGAGGCTACACCTTC.

The rearrangement links TRBV2 to TRBJ2-5; D is possibly TRBD2 (5 bases). This CDR3 spans 16 amino acids. The germline CDR1 and CDR2 sequences are SNHLY and FYNNEI. Trimming took 6 bases from V and 3 from J, leaving 20 bases between them. The DNA for the CDR3 is TGTGCCAGCAGGACCCCGAGGGAGAATAACAAAGAGACCCAGTACTTC. Its protein product is CASRTPRENNKETQYF. Complete variable domain (other parts from reference TRBV2 and TRBJ2-5): EPEVTQTPSHQVTQMGQEVILRCVPISNHLYFYWYRQILGQKVEFLVSFYNNEISEKSEIFDDQFSVERPDGSNFTLKIRSTKLEDSAMYFCASRTPRENNKETQYFGPGTRLLVL.

The V gene is TRBV18, the J gene TRBJ2-1, with D possibly matching TRBD1 (5 bases). The CDR3 contains 15 residues. From germline, CDR1 is KGHSH and CDR2 LQKENI. V shed 3 bases and J shed 5 bases, with 14 bases lying between them. CDR3 coding DNA: TGTGCCAGCTCACCGTTCCGACAGATCGACAATGAGCAGTTCTTC. It encodes CASSPFRQIDNEQFF.

The chain combines TRBV12-5 with TRBJ2-3, with TRBD2 matching 8 bases. Trimming took 5 bases from V and 2 from J; bases not matched to a gene: 9. Looked up from germline, CDR1 is LGHNT and CDR2 is FRNRAP. The CDR3 totals 16 residues. DNA of the CDR3: TGTGCTAGTGGTGGGCGGGGGGCAGACCTCACAGATACGCAGTATTTT. It yields the protein CASGGRGADLTDTQYF.

The chain couples TRBV11-2 to TRBJ2-1, with D possibly matching TRBD1 (6 bases). The germline CDR1 and CDR2 sequences are SGHAT and FQNNGV. The CDR3 covers 15 residues. The V gene lost 3 bases and the J gene lost 3 bases, with 12 bases spanning the gap. The CDR3 nucleotides are TGTGCCAGCAGCTTCGACAGGCCCCTCTACAATGAGCAGTTCTTC. Residues: CASSFDRPLYNEQFF.

The chain has TRBV30 and TRBJ1-4, with 7 bases identical to TRBD1. The CDR3 runs 12 residues. CDR1 and CDR2 from the germline V gene are GTSNPN and SVGIG (reference sequence). J gave up 7 bases and V 8 bases, and 7 bases lay outside the gene matches. The CDR3 sequence is CAGTRTGEKLFF. The CDR3 bases are TGTGCCGGGACAAGGACAGGTGAAAAACTGTTTTTT. The full variable domain, its missing parts supplied by reference TRBV30 and TRBJ1-4, is SQTIHQWPATLVQPVGSPLSLECTVEGTSNPNLYWYRQAAGRGLQLLFYSVGIGQISSEVPQNLSASRPQDRQFILSSKKLLLSDSGFYLCAGTRTGEKLFFGSGTQLSVL.

The chain joins TRBV2 to TRBJ2-5; D remains unclear. The CDR3 has 11 amino acids. Germline V gives CDR1 SNHLY, CDR2 FYNNEI. V lost 5 bases to trimming and J lost 1 base, with 2 bases between them. The CDR3 DNA reads as TGTGCCAGCAGTCGCCAAGAGACCCAGTACTTC. This codes for CASSRQETQYF.

This clone has a handful of counts. The chain has TRBV27 and TRBJ1-1, with TRBD1 matching 7 bases. The germline V gene encodes CDR1 MNHEY and CDR2 SMNVEV (reference sequence). V was pared by 3 bases and J by 11 bases, with 9 bases of the junction left unmatched. The CDR3 length is 13 residues. The CDR3 sequence is CASSFTGQFWAFF. CDR3 DNA sequence: TGTGCCAGCAGTTTTACGGGACAGTTTTGGGCTTTCTTT.

V is TRBV7-8 and J is TRBJ2-1; 9 positions agree with TRBD2. The V segment lost 5 bases and the J segment 0 bases; nucleotides outside the gene matches: 11. Germline-derived CDR1 and CDR2 are SGHVS and FQNEAQ. The CDR3 covers 18 residues. Here the CDR3 reads CASSPRSGGRSSYNEQFF. In nucleotides, the CDR3 is TGTGCCAGCAGCCCAAGGAGCGGGGGGAGATCCTCCTACAATGAGCAGTTCTTC.

The chain joins TRBV5-1 to TRBJ2-3; TRBD2 matches 12 bases. The CDR3 extends over 16 amino acids. Germline-derived CDR1 and CDR2 are SGHRS and YFSETQ. Unmatched junction bases numbered 10, after V lost 4 bases and J lost 7 bases. This CDR3 reads CASSPAGTSGPNTQYF. CDR3 bases: TGCGCCAGCAGCCCCGCCGGGACTAGCGGGCCAAATACGCAGTATTTT.

CDR3 region: CASSLGSNQPQHF. As DNA, the CDR3 is TGTGCCAGCAGTTTAGGCAGCAATCAGCCCCAGCATTTT. The genes are TRBV28 and TRBJ1-5, with D unresolved. The CDR3 contains 13 residues. Between the trimmed V and J ends, which lost 2 bases and 1 base, there was a span of 3 bases. Germline CDR1 is MDHEN and CDR2 is SYDVKM.